These T cell receptor beta chains were read from a single sample in a study of T-cell reconstitution after alpha-beta-depleted transplantation in children. TCRdb fed the PCR reads into MiXCR, producing one record per CDR3 protein. The sample consists of 700,000 to 950,000 distinct CDR3 sequences, roughly 16% of them appearing once. The sample consisted of PBMCs, mostly from graft donor cells, taken 360 days after TCRalphabeta/CD19-depleted stem cell transplant. These receptors all come from a male patient between 10 and 17 years old who had a stem cell transplant for acute lymphoblastic leukemia, so the T cells may come from the graft donor. CDR3s include the opening cysteine and the closing phenylalanine or tryptophan. A D gene is named only where the DNA matches it firmly. The size of a clone is reported for some rows only, either as once, few or many, or as a class for expanded clones.

j_call: TRBJ1-1
clone_size: NA
d_call: NA
v_call: TRBV20-1
cdr3_nt: TGCAGTGCCCGATGGTTAGTGGGGCCCACTGAAGCTTTCTTT
cdr3_aa: CSARWLVGPTEAFF

j_call: TRBJ2-1
clone_size: few
d_call: NA
v_call: TRBV13
cdr3_nt: TGTGCCAGCAGCTTACAGGGCGTACCCTACAATGAGCAGTTCTTC
cdr3_aa: CASSLQGVPYNEQFF

j_call: TRBJ1-3
clone_size: NA
d_call: TRBD1
v_call: TRBV27
cdr3_nt: TGTGCCAGCAGTTCCGGACAGGGAGTCAACACCATATATTTT
cdr3_aa: CASSSGQGVNTIYF

j_call: TRBJ2-7
clone_size: few
d_call: TRBD2
v_call: TRBV5-1
cdr3_nt: TGCGCCAGCAGCTCCGGGACTAGCGGGTACATCTCCTACGAGCAGTACTTC
cdr3_aa: CASSSGTSGYISYEQYF

j_call: TRBJ2-4
clone_size: many
d_call: NA
v_call: TRBV7-2
cdr3_nt: TGTGCCAGCAGCTTAAGCACCGGAGTAAGAAACATTCAGTACTTC
cdr3_aa: CASSLSTGVRNIQYF

j_call: TRBJ1-4
clone_size: NA
d_call: NA
v_call: TRBV12-3/TRBV12-4
cdr3_nt: TGTGCCAGCAGTTTCTGGGATGAAAAACTGTTTTTT
cdr3_aa: CASSFWDEKLFF

j_call: TRBJ1-1
clone_size: NA
d_call: NA
v_call: TRBV5-1
cdr3_nt: TGCGCCAGCAGCTTGTGGGGCTTGGGTATCGACACTGAAGCTTTCTTT
cdr3_aa: CASSLWGLGIDTEAFF

j_call: TRBJ2-3
clone_size: NA
d_call: TRBD2
v_call: TRBV7-6
cdr3_nt: TGTGCCAGCAGCTTAGAAGGGCTAGCGGGGTTCACAGATACGCAGTATTTT
cdr3_aa: CASSLEGLAGFTDTQYF

j_call: TRBJ1-1
clone_size: NA
d_call: NA
v_call: TRBV28
cdr3_nt: TGTGCCAGCACCCCGCCCAGAAAAAACACTGAAGCTTTCTTT
cdr3_aa: CASTPPRKNTEAFF

j_call: TRBJ1-5
clone_size: NA
d_call: NA
v_call: TRBV4-1
cdr3_nt: TGCGCCAGCAGCCATGATGGCCAGGGTGACATCAAGCCCCAGCATTTT
cdr3_aa: CASSHDGQGDIKPQHF

j_call: TRBJ2-1
clone_size: few
d_call: TRBD2
v_call: TRBV7-2
cdr3_nt: TGTGCCAGCAGCCACCTAGCGGCATTAAGCATATACAATGAGCAGTTCTTC
cdr3_aa: CASSHLAALSIYNEQFF

j_call: TRBJ2-3
clone_size: few
d_call: TRBD2
v_call: TRBV10-1
cdr3_nt: TGCGCCAGCAGTGAACTAGCGGGATACACAGATACGCAGTATTTT
cdr3_aa: CASSELAGYTDTQYF

j_call: TRBJ2-7
clone_size: many
d_call: NA
v_call: TRBV3-1
cdr3_nt: TGTGCCAGCAGCCAAGAGGTAGCGGACTCCTACGAGCAGTACTTC
cdr3_aa: CASSQEVADSYEQYF

j_call: TRBJ2-5
clone_size: few
d_call: NA
v_call: TRBV20-1
cdr3_nt: TGCAGTGCTCCAACAGGGTCAGAGACCCAGTACTTC
cdr3_aa: CSAPTGSETQYF

j_call: TRBJ1-5
clone_size: once
d_call: TRBD1
v_call: TRBV27
cdr3_nt: TGTGCCAGCGCTCGACAGGGCCGATATAGCAATCAGCCCCAGCATTTT
cdr3_aa: CASARQGRYSNQPQHF

j_call: TRBJ2-7
clone_size: few
d_call: NA
v_call: TRBV20-1
cdr3_nt: TGCAGTGCTAGAGATGCGGTTCCCGAGCAGTACTTC
cdr3_aa: CSARDAVPEQYF

j_call: TRBJ2-7
clone_size: NA
d_call: NA
v_call: TRBV27
cdr3_nt: TGTGCCAGCAGTTTACGCAGGGGTACCTACGAGCAGTACTTC
cdr3_aa: CASSLRRGTYEQYF

j_call: TRBJ2-1
clone_size: many
d_call: TRBD2
v_call: TRBV6-5
cdr3_nt: TGTGCCAGCAACAGGCGGGAGAGAGGGGACAATGAGCAGTTCTTC
cdr3_aa: CASNRRERGDNEQFF

j_call: TRBJ1-3
clone_size: NA
d_call: NA
v_call: TRBV5-1
cdr3_nt: TGCGCCAGCAGCGGGGACGTCAGCTCTGGAAACACCATATATTTT
cdr3_aa: CASSGDVSSGNTIYF

j_call: TRBJ2-7
clone_size: many
d_call: NA
v_call: TRBV27
cdr3_nt: TGTGCCAGCAGTTTGAGTCCAGGGTCGCGGGGAGAGCAGTACTTC
cdr3_aa: CASSLSPGSRGEQYF

j_call: TRBJ2-7
clone_size: NA
d_call: NA
v_call: TRBV5-1
cdr3_nt: TGCGCCAGCAGCTTGAACGGGGGACTGTTATCGGACGAGCAGTACTTC
cdr3_aa: CASSLNGGLLSDEQYF

j_call: TRBJ2-1
clone_size: NA
d_call: TRBD2
v_call: TRBV11-2
cdr3_nt: TGTGCCAGCAGCTTATATCCCGGGACTAGCGGGGGACGCAACAATGAGCAGTTCTTC
cdr3_aa: CASSLYPGTSGGRNNEQFF

j_call: TRBJ2-2
clone_size: NA
d_call: TRBD1
v_call: TRBV10-2
cdr3_nt: TGCGCCAGCAGTGCGGGACAGTCAGCCGGGGAGCTGTTTTTT
cdr3_aa: CASSAGQSAGELFF

j_call: TRBJ2-4
clone_size: NA
d_call: NA
v_call: TRBV6-1
cdr3_nt: TGTGCCAGCACCACCTCCTTAGCCAAAAACATTCAGTACTTC
cdr3_aa: CASTTSLAKNIQYF

j_call: TRBJ1-2
clone_size: few
d_call: NA
v_call: TRBV12-3/TRBV12-4
cdr3_nt: TGTGCCAGCAGCCTCAGGGAGGGGTATGGCTACACCTTC
cdr3_aa: CASSLREGYGYTF

j_call: TRBJ2-7
clone_size: many
d_call: NA
v_call: TRBV5-1
cdr3_nt: TGCGCCAGCAGCTGGTTGAAGGAGGCCCACGAGCAGTACTTC
cdr3_aa: CASSWLKEAHEQYF

j_call: TRBJ2-1
clone_size: NA
d_call: NA
v_call: TRBV4-1
cdr3_nt: TGCGCCAGCAGCGTTCTGCTAGGGGAGCAGTTCTTC
cdr3_aa: CASSVLLGEQFF

j_call: TRBJ1-4
clone_size: few
d_call: TRBD1
v_call: TRBV7-9
cdr3_nt: TGTGCCAGCAGCTCTTTACAGGGGATGGGAGAAAAACTGTTTTTT
cdr3_aa: CASSSLQGMGEKLFF

j_call: TRBJ2-1
clone_size: NA
d_call: NA
v_call: TRBV7-9
cdr3_nt: TGTGCCAGCAGCTTAGGGTTGCGGAACAATGAGCAGTTCTTC
cdr3_aa: CASSLGLRNNEQFF

j_call: TRBJ2-2
clone_size: many
d_call: NA
v_call: TRBV7-2
cdr3_nt: TGTGCCAGCAGCTTAGACGGGACCCGTCGCACCGGGGAGCTGTTTTTT
cdr3_aa: CASSLDGTRRTGELFF

j_call: TRBJ2-7
clone_size: NA
d_call: NA
v_call: TRBV21-1
cdr3_nt: TGTGCCAGCAGCAAAGGGGTCGCGGGAGGGCCCCACGAGCAGTACTTC
cdr3_aa: CASSKGVAGGPHEQYF

j_call: TRBJ2-4
clone_size: NA
d_call: NA
v_call: TRBV27
cdr3_nt: TGTGCCAGCAAATCTCTAGCCAAAAACATTCAGTACTTC
cdr3_aa: CASKSLAKNIQYF

j_call: TRBJ1-3
clone_size: NA
d_call: NA
v_call: TRBV9
cdr3_nt: TGTGCCAGCAGCGTAGGGGTGGGGAGTGGAAACACCATATATTTT
cdr3_aa: CASSVGVGSGNTIYF

j_call: TRBJ2-1
clone_size: NA
d_call: NA
v_call: TRBV6-2/TRBV6-3
cdr3_nt: TGTGCCAGCACTCAGGACTTCTACAATGAGCAGTTCTTC
cdr3_aa: CASTQDFYNEQFF

j_call: TRBJ1-1
clone_size: many
d_call: NA
v_call: TRBV12-3/TRBV12-4
cdr3_nt: TGTGCCAGCAGTTTGTCCCCACTAGGAACTGAAGCTTTCTTT
cdr3_aa: CASSLSPLGTEAFF

j_call: TRBJ2-7
clone_size: many
d_call: TRBD1
v_call: TRBV5-1
cdr3_nt: TGCGCCAGCAGCGCCCGACAGGGTGTCACCTACGAGCAGTACTTC
cdr3_aa: CASSARQGVTYEQYF

j_call: TRBJ2-5
clone_size: many
d_call: NA
v_call: TRBV10-1
cdr3_nt: TGCGCCAGCAGTGGACAGCTGCAAGAGACCCAGTACTTC
cdr3_aa: CASSGQLQETQYF

j_call: TRBJ2-1
clone_size: many
d_call: NA
v_call: TRBV29-1
cdr3_nt: TGCAGCCGAGGGGCGCAGTCCTACAATGAGCAGTTCTTC
cdr3_aa: CSRGAQSYNEQFF

j_call: TRBJ2-5
clone_size: NA
d_call: TRBD1
v_call: TRBV29-1
cdr3_nt: TGCAGCGTGACAGGGGAGGTGACCCAGTACTTC
cdr3_aa: CSVTGEVTQYF

j_call: TRBJ2-3
clone_size: NA
d_call: NA
v_call: TRBV11-2
cdr3_nt: TGTGCCAGCAGCGCCGGACTTTCTAGCACAGATACGCAGTATTTT
cdr3_aa: CASSAGLSSTDTQYF

j_call: TRBJ2-2
clone_size: NA
d_call: TRBD1
v_call: TRBV2
cdr3_nt: TGTGCCAGTCGTGAGCCCTCTCAGGGGGCGGCCGGGGAGCTGTTTTTT
cdr3_aa: CASREPSQGAAGELFF

j_call: TRBJ2-4
clone_size: NA
d_call: NA
v_call: TRBV4-1
cdr3_nt: TGCGCCAGCAGCCGTGCCTCGGTGAACATTCAGTACTTC
cdr3_aa: CASSRASVNIQYF

j_call: TRBJ1-2
clone_size: few
d_call: NA
v_call: TRBV3-1
cdr3_nt: TGTGCCAGCAGTCGAACTCGGACGGGTAATGGCTACACCTTC
cdr3_aa: CASSRTRTGNGYTF

j_call: TRBJ2-2
clone_size: NA
d_call: NA
v_call: TRBV4-1
cdr3_nt: TGCGCCAGCAGCCCTACGATCCCGAACACCGGGGAGCTGTTTTTT
cdr3_aa: CASSPTIPNTGELFF

j_call: TRBJ2-2
clone_size: NA
d_call: NA
v_call: TRBV14
cdr3_nt: TGTGCCAGCAGCCCCCTCATGCACACCGGGGAGCTGTTTTTT
cdr3_aa: CASSPLMHTGELFF

j_call: TRBJ1-1
clone_size: NA
d_call: NA
v_call: TRBV4-1
cdr3_nt: TGCGCCAGCAGCCCCCCTTGGACAGTGAGGGAGATGAACACTGAAGCTTTCTTT
cdr3_aa: CASSPPWTVREMNTEAFF

j_call: TRBJ2-3
clone_size: NA
d_call: NA
v_call: TRBV29-1
cdr3_nt: TGCAGCGTGCTCAACCTAGCGATGACAGATACGCAGTATTTT
cdr3_aa: CSVLNLAMTDTQYF

j_call: TRBJ2-7
clone_size: NA
d_call: TRBD2
v_call: TRBV5-1
cdr3_nt: TGCGCCAGCAGCTGGCCGGGACTAGCGGGCCTTAGCTCCTACGAGCAGTACTTC
cdr3_aa: CASSWPGLAGLSSYEQYF

j_call: TRBJ2-1
clone_size: NA
d_call: NA
v_call: TRBV2
cdr3_nt: TGTGCCAGCAGTGATGAAGGGCTAAGCTACAATGAGCAGTTCTTC
cdr3_aa: CASSDEGLSYNEQFF

j_call: TRBJ2-1
clone_size: few
d_call: NA
v_call: TRBV15
cdr3_nt: TGTGCCACCAGCAGATTTAACAGCCGCGCCTACAATGAGCAGTTCTTC
cdr3_aa: CATSRFNSRAYNEQFF